This record covers a single T cell receptor (beta chain). The record originates from a study of blood T cell repertoires in COVID-19. Study at large: Acute and convalescent COVID-19 specimens originated in the United States, Italy and Spain. Nucleic acid was either cDNA or gDNA, and it came from T cells, B-cell-depleted T cells, or PBMCs.

Trimming took off 8 bases at V and 5 bases at J, with 12 bases between the two ends. The CDR3 contains 12 residues. Germline CDR1 and CDR2: MNHEY and SVGAGI. Per the authors' pipeline: Amplified reference gene primers provided the basis for estimating nucleated cell counts. Here immunoSEQ multiplex PCR was the method, and the copy in TCRdb shows in-frame clones only, minus some. That table is the source of V, J and clone size, and D and trimming were worked out from the DNA. Of 190,000 or so clones in the sample, approximately 85% are singletons; the top ten hold around 9.5%. The chain has TRBV6-5 and TRBJ1-1, with a possible D match to TRBD1 (5 bases). This TCR was sampled from a woman over 75 with acute or convalescent COVID-19. The sequenced material came from peripheral blood. CDR3 DNA: TGTGCCAGCGGGGCCCTAGGGACTGAAGCTTTCTTT. It yields the protein CASGALGTEAFF.